This T cell receptor (beta chain) was identified in a study of identical twins. One entry per CDR3 protein, called by TCRdb with MiXCR from the 5' RACE reads. There are about 530,000 distinct CDR3 sequences in the sample; 20% to 25% occur only once, and approximately 0.48% lies in the top ten. The length of the CDR3 is 17 residues. The germline V gene encodes CDR1 SEHNR and CDR2 FQNEAQ (reference sequence). V shed 3 bases, J shed 0 bases, and the junction held 2 bases outside the gene matches. The same data also went into a second study, on yellow fever vaccine responses in identical twins.

V usage is TRBV7-9 and J usage is TRBJ2-1; 13 bases are shared with TRBD2. The sequenced sample consisted of CD4+ T cells sorted from blood. The receptor was isolated from a woman aged 18-29 years in good health. CDR3 sequence: CASSFRTSGSSYNEQFF. For the CDR3, the DNA is TGTGCCAGCAGCTTCCGGACTAGCGGGAGCTCCTACAATGAGCAGTTCTTC.